This entry lists 20 T cell receptor beta chains sequenced from one sample in a study of PD-1 blockade in classical Hodgkin lymphoma (dated by TCRdb to about 2020). The library relied on the immunoSEQ multiplex PCR assay. TCRdb's version of the immuneACCESS table is confined to in-frame rearrangements and falls short of the full clone set. An unresolved V gene accounts for under half of the shortfall where checked; the remainder is of unknown origin. Present in this sample are roughly 8,000 clones, roughly 89% of which were seen just once. The leading ten clones occupy less than 40% of the sample. The meaning of the sample's time point label: cycle 4 day 1 (C4D1), after 6 weeks of nivolumab. Relapse after autologous stem cell transplantation had occurred in all trial patients, and cohorts A, B and C were distinguished by prior brentuximab vedotin exposure. This material consisted of peripheral blood mononuclear cells (PBMCs), taken before the fourth cycle of nivolumab. These receptors all stem from a human donor with classical Hodgkin lymphoma.

The V gene is TRBV10-1, the J gene TRBJ2-2, with a possible D match to TRBD1 (5 bases). Trimming removed 5 bases at V and 3 bases at J, with 13 bases between. This CDR3 is built from 15 residues. CDR1 and CDR2 from the germline V gene are WNHNN and SYGVQD (reference sequence). CDR3: CASSPGKVDTGELFF. CDR3 bases: TGCGCCAGCAGTCCAGGGAAGGTAGACACCGGGGAGCTGTTTTTT.

Note on this clone: Germline is not matched at one junction end, which may reflect a read error. The same CDR3 also results from other DNA sequences found in this sample. The CDR3, as DNA: TGCGCCAGTAGCCAGGAACCGGGACAGGAACACTACGAGCAGTACTTC. The encoded protein is CASSQEPGQEHYEQYF. The V and J genes are TRBV4-1 and TRBJ2-7; TRBD1 matches at 8 bases. The CDR3 sequence is 16 residues long. Germline CDR1 is MGHRA and CDR2 is YSYEKL.

The CDR3 bases are TGTGCCAGCAGCGGCCCGGGACTAGCGGACAGAAACACCGGGGAGCTGTTTTTT. It yields the protein CASSGPGLADRNTGELFF. V is TRBV9 and J is TRBJ2-2, with 11 positions matching TRBD2. The CDR3 has 18 amino acids. Germline CDR1 reads SGDLS; CDR2 reads YYNGEE. V gave up 3 bases and J gave up 2 bases; unmatched junction bases: 9.

CDR3 sequence (DNA): TGTGCCACCAGCAGGGAGGGGGCGGTAAATACGCAGTATTTT. Its translation is CATSREGAVNTQYF. The V call is TRBV15, the J call TRBJ2-3; a possible D gene is TRBD1 (7 bases). V lost 3 bases and J 7 bases, leaving 14 bases between the germline ends. CDR3 size: 14 residues. Germline V CDR1 and CDR2: LNHNV, YYDKDF (reference sequence).

This chain joins TRBV7-2 and TRBJ2-5; the D gene is possibly TRBD2 (6 bases). There are 11 residues in the CDR3. Trimming removed 8 bases from V and 5 bases from J, with 9 bases in between. Germline V lookup: CDR1 SGHTA, CDR2 FQGNSA. The CDR3 protein is CASLASETQYF. For the CDR3, the DNA is TGTGCCAGCCTAGCGAGCGAGACCCAGTACTTC.

The rearrangement links TRBV7-9 to TRBJ1-5; D unclear. This CDR3 spans 14 amino acids. Trimming removed 1 base at V and 1 base at J, with 5 bases between. The germline CDR1 and CDR2 sequences are SEHNR and FQNEAQ (reference sequence). The CDR3 sequence: CASSLVGSNQPQHF. The CDR3 DNA sequence: TGTGCCAGCAGCTTAGTAGGGAGCAATCAGCCCCAGCATTTT.

The DNA of the CDR3 is TGTGCCAGCAGCCACCATCCTCGGGGGGATTACGAGCAGTACTTC. It codes for CASSHHPRGDYEQYF. V is TRBV4-2 and J is TRBJ2-7; 7 positions agree with TRBD2. The CDR3 runs 15 residues. V lost 3 bases and J lost 4; bases outside the gene matches: 9. The V gene's germline CDR1 is LGHNA and CDR2 YNFKEQ.

The V gene is TRBV27, the J gene TRBJ1-1; tentative D call: TRBD1 (5 bases). This CDR3 has 13 amino acids. Germline CDR1 is MNHEY and CDR2 is SMNVEV (reference sequence). V lost 0 bases and J lost 6, with 8 bases in between. The CDR3 reads CASSLSRGPEAFF. Written as DNA, the CDR3 is TGTGCCAGCAGTTTATCTAGGGGCCCTGAAGCTTTCTTT.

V usage is TRBV15 and J usage is TRBJ2-1; D gene unclear. Germline assignment: CDR1 LNHNV and CDR2 YYDKDF (reference sequence). There are 13 residues in the CDR3. Trimming stripped 2 bases from V and 6 bases from J, with 8 bases between. DNA of the CDR3: TGTGCCACCAGCAGATCGATTACCAATGAGCAGTTCTTC. Encoded protein: CATSRSITNEQFF.

The chain has TRBV19 and TRBJ2-1, with 12 bases identical to TRBD2. The ends lost 6 bases at V and 2 bases at J; junction bases unmatched: 5. CDR3 length: 16 amino acids. Germline-derived CDR1 and CDR2 are LNHDA and SQIVND (reference sequence). DNA for the CDR3: TGTGCCAGTAGCCCCGCTAGCGGGAGGGCCTACAATGAGCAGTTCTTC. Translated, it gives CASSPASGRAYNEQFF.

The chain combines TRBV19 with TRBJ1-2; TRBD1 is a possible D gene (5 bases). Per the germline V gene, CDR1 is LNHDA and CDR2 is SQIVND (reference sequence). V lost 7 bases and J 2 bases, leaving 11 bases between the germline ends. The CDR3 runs 13 residues. CDR3: CASTWDGNYGYTF. CDR3 coding DNA: TGTGCCAGTACCTGGGACGGAAACTATGGCTACACCTTC.

The chain links TRBV4-1 to TRBJ2-3, with D uncertain. The V end was cut by 2 bases, the J end by 2 bases, with 8 bases between. This CDR3 is built from 14 residues. Germline CDR1 and CDR2: MGHRA and YSYEKL. The CDR3: CASSQTGPTDTQYF. CDR3 DNA sequence: TGCGCCAGCAGCCAAACGGGTCCCACAGATACGCAGTATTTT.

The gene calls are TRBV7-8 and TRBJ2-7; perhaps TRBD2 as D (5 bases). Germline V CDR1 and CDR2: SGHVS, FQNEAQ. The CDR3 spans 13 residues. Trimming took 8 bases from V and 2 from J, leaving 13 bases between them. For the CDR3, the DNA is TGTGCCAGCGAGGGTGGGCAGCCCTACGAGCAGTACTTC. It encodes CASEGGQPYEQYF.

This chain uses TRBV28 with TRBJ2-3; the match to TRBD2 covers 13 bases. Germline V gives CDR1 MDHEN, CDR2 SYDVKM. The CDR3 runs to 14 residues. V dropped 10 bases and J dropped 5; count of bases not matched to a gene: 6. CDR3 sequence (DNA): TGTGCCACCAGGACTAGCGGGAGTCGAGATACGCAGTATTTT. Translation: CATRTSGSRDTQYF.

V is TRBV19 and J is TRBJ1-3; D is uncertain. Germline CDR1 and CDR2: LNHDA and SQIVND (reference sequence). V gave up 3 bases and J gave up 9 bases, with 15 bases separating them. The CDR3 extends over 14 amino acids. CDR3 loop: CASSIRRTAGTIYF. The CDR3 DNA sequence: TGTGCCAGTAGTATCCGGCGGACGGCCGGCACCATATATTTT.

This chain uses TRBV29-1 with TRBJ1-1, with D tentatively TRBD1 (5 bases). The length of the CDR3 is 17 residues. In germline, CDR1 is SQVTM, CDR2 ANQGSEA. Trimming cost V 7 bases and J 4 bases, with 28 bases left between them. The CDR3 reads CSELGWPREGSGTEAFF. The DNA of the CDR3 is TGCAGCGAACTGGGGTGGCCCAGGGAGGGGTCCGGCACTGAAGCTTTCTTT.

The rearrangement links TRBV10-3 to TRBJ2-7, with 7 bases matching TRBD1. The junction had 3 bases not matched to a gene; V was cut back by 3 bases and J by 1 base. This CDR3 region has 14 residues. CDR1 and CDR2 (germline): ENHRY, SYGVKD. The DNA for the CDR3 is TGTGCCATCAGTGACCCGGGACAGTCCTACGAGCAGTACTTC. Protein product: CAISDPGQSYEQYF.

This chain joins TRBV4-1 and TRBJ2-7; the D is unclear. Germline loops: CDR1 MGHRA, CDR2 YSYEKL. This CDR3 comprises 13 residues. V shed 0 bases and J shed 1 base, with 4 bases lying between them. In DNA form, the CDR3 reads TGCGCCAGCAGCCAAGACAGGTCCTACGAGCAGTACTTC. This encodes CASSQDRSYEQYF.

This clone was detected only a few times. The V and J genes are TRBV11-3 and TRBJ2-5; weak D call: TRBD2 (7 bases). Germline CDR1 is SGHNT and CDR2 is YENEEA. The CDR3 contains 16 residues. Trimming removed 1 base at V and 1 base at J, with 13 bases between. The CDR3 DNA is TGTGCCAGCAGCTTAGGACAAAGGGGGGGCCAAGAGACCCAGTACTTC. Translated, it gives CASSLGQRGGQETQYF.

This clone was observed a single time. This chain connects TRBV25-1 to TRBJ1-2; no clear D. This CDR3 has 18 residues. Trimming stripped 3 bases from V and 6 bases from J, with 26 bases between. CDR1 is MGHDK and CDR2 is SYGVNS in the germline V gene. The DNA for the CDR3 is TGTGCCAGCAGTGAGTGGTATGTCGGCAGCTCGGAAACCCATGGCTACACCTTC. This sequence encodes CASSEWYVGSSETHGYTF.